Presented here are 32 T cell receptor beta chains from one specimen sequenced in a study of cytomegalovirus exposure and HLA in healthy donors. In the PCR, 60 Vbeta and 13 Jbeta primers were used. Using immunoSEQ multiplex PCR, the repertoire was profiled, and TCRdb retains in-frame clones only, with some absent. The data hold about 98,000 clones, with around 72% observed a single time. Sequencing used PBMCs. The receptors were sampled from a male donor in good health and CMV-seronegative.

The chain employs TRBV4-1 and TRBJ2-3, with D hard to call. Germline V gene data show CDR1 as MGHRA and CDR2 as YSYEKL. The V and J ends lost 6 bases and 2 bases respectively, with 12 bases between them. CDR3 size: 14 residues. The DNA for the CDR3 is TGCGCCAGCAGGTCGAGCGTGATCACAGATACGCAGTATTTT. This encodes CASRSSVITDTQYF.

The J gene is TRBJ2-7, the V gene TRBV7-6; D may be TRBD1 (5 bases). The CDR3 totals 13 residues. Germline V lookup: CDR1 SGHVS, CDR2 FNYEAQ. Trimming removed 3 bases at V and 4 bases at J, with 10 bases between. The chain's CDR3 is CASSLTTAYEQYF. The CDR3 nucleotides read TGTGCCAGCAGCTTGACGACAGCTTACGAGCAGTACTTC. The full variable domain, its missing parts supplied by reference TRBV7-6 and TRBJ2-7, is GAGVSQSPRYKVTKRGQDVALRCDPISGHVSLYWYRQALGQGPEFLTYFNYEAQQDKSGLPNDRFSAERPEGSISTLTIQRTEQRDSAMYRCASSLTTAYEQYFGPGTRLTVT.

The J gene is TRBJ2-1, the V gene TRBV25-1; TRBD1 matches 8 bases. With V trimmed by 5 bases and J by 5 bases, 5 bases remained unmatched. The CDR3 runs 14 residues. Germline lookup yields CDR1 MGHDK and CDR2 SYGVNS. The CDR3 loop reads CASSPGQGNNEQFF. Written as DNA, the CDR3 is TGTGCCAGCAGTCCCGGACAGGGAAACAATGAGCAGTTCTTC.

This clone was seen a handful of times. The chain's CDR3 is CASEGMGETQYF. CDR3 DNA sequence: TGTGCCAGTGAGGGAATGGGGGAGACCCAGTACTTC. The chain couples TRBV19 to TRBJ2-5; D possibly corresponds to TRBD2 (5 bases). Deletions cut 8 bases from V and 5 bases from J, with 12 bases between. From germline, CDR1 is LNHDA and CDR2 SQIVND (reference sequence). CDR3 size: 12 residues.

The chain uses TRBV7-3 and TRBJ2-3; 7 bases match TRBD2. This CDR3 is built from 18 residues. V gave up 1 base and J gave up 1 base; unmatched junction bases: 11. The germline gives CDR1 SGHTA, CDR2 FQGTGA. The CDR3 sequence: CASSLMGGSNLRTDTQYF. The DNA for the CDR3 is TGTGCCAGCAGCTTAATGGGCGGGAGTAATTTGCGCACAGATACGCAGTATTTT. Together with reference TRBV7-3 and TRBJ2-3, the CDR3 gives the full variable domain: GAGVSQTPSNKVTEKGKYVELRCDPISGHTALYWYRQSLGQGPEFLIYFQGTGAADDSGLPNDRFFAVRPEGSVSTLKIQRTERGDSAVYLCASSLMGGSNLRTDTQYFGPGTRLTVL.

The chain links TRBV13 to TRBJ2-5; no clear D gene. The J call may be wrong; the DNA end is better matched by TRBJ2-7. The CDR3 loop spans 17 amino acids. CDR1 and CDR2 (germline): PRHDT, FYEKMQ (reference sequence). CDR3 coding DNA: TGTGCCAGCAGCGACCATGGCGGTTTACATAACTCCTACGAGCAGTACTTC. Its protein product is CASSDHGGLHNSYEQYF.

The V gene is TRBV30, the J gene TRBJ1-4; the match to TRBD1 covers 7 bases. The germline V gene has CDR1 GTSNPN and CDR2 SVGIG (reference sequence). The V and J ends lost 5 bases and 3 bases, in that order; junction bases with no gene match: 9. The CDR3 is 15 residues long. The CDR3 region has the DNA TGTGCCTGGGGTACAGGGGAAGGGTCTAATGAAAAACTGTTTTTT. Its translation is CAWGTGEGSNEKLFF.

This chain uses TRBV2 with TRBJ1-5; D possibly corresponds to TRBD1 (5 bases). The CDR3 is made up of 13 amino acids. Trimming pared 10 bases from V and 4 bases from J, leaving 14 bases between. The V gene's germline CDR1 is SNHLY and CDR2 FYNNEI. CDR3 sequence reads: CATARTFNQPQHF. CDR3 nucleotides: TGTGCCACCGCGCGGACATTTAATCAGCCCCAGCATTTT.

This chain connects TRBV5-1 to TRBJ2-3, with 9 bases identical to TRBD1. The CDR3 contains 15 residues. Trimming took 0 bases from V and 2 from J; bases not matched to a gene: 1. CDR1 and CDR2 (germline): SGHRS, YFSETQ. CDR3 region: CASSLGQGVTDTQYF. The CDR3 DNA is TGCGCCAGCAGCTTGGGACAGGGGGTCACAGATACGCAGTATTTT.

This clone was picked up a small number of times. The chain combines TRBV5-1 with TRBJ1-1, with D possibly being TRBD1 (6 bases). CDR1 and CDR2 from the germline V gene are SGHRS and YFSETQ. The CDR3 is 15 residues long. Trimming left V 4 bases short and J 2 bases short, with 15 bases between. The CDR3 DNA reads as TGCGCCAGCAGCGATCACAGGGCCCTTAACACTGAAGCTTTCTTT. This encodes CASSDHRALNTEAFF.

The chain carries TRBV27 and TRBJ1-4; 7 positions agree with TRBD1. Looked up from germline, CDR1 is MNHEY and CDR2 is SMNVEV (reference sequence). The V segment lost 0 bases and the J segment 4 bases; nucleotides outside the gene matches: 11. CDR3 length: 18 residues. The CDR3 protein is CASSLSKYRNRGNEKLFF. The DNA of the CDR3 is TGTGCCAGCAGTTTATCGAAGTATCGAAACAGGGGTAATGAAAAACTGTTTTTT.

This clone was seen a handful of times. J is TRBJ1-2 and V is TRBV27; D remains unclear. Trimming removed 0 bases at V and 8 bases at J, with 13 bases between. Germline V gene lookup returns CDR1 MNHEY and CDR2 SMNVEV (reference sequence). The CDR3 extends over 14 amino acids. The DNA of the CDR3 is TGTGCCAGCAGTTTATCGCGGGGAATCGGGGGCTACACCTTC. This codes for CASSLSRGIGGYTF.

V and J are TRBV7-2 and TRBJ1-5; 9 bases align to TRBD1. Germline V gene sequence: CDR1 SGHTA, CDR2 FQGNSA. CDR3 length: 15 amino acids. The junction had 8 bases not matched to a gene; V was cut back by 5 bases and J by 6 bases. CDR3 in amino acids: CASSRGTGLGQPQHF. The CDR3 DNA reads TGTGCCAGCAGCAGAGGGACAGGGCTAGGTCAGCCCCAGCATTTT. The variable domain in full, with the rest retrieved from reference TRBV7-2 and TRBJ1-5, is GAGVSQSPSNKVTEKGKDVELRCDPISGHTALYWYRQSLGQGLEFLIYFQGNSAPDKSGLPSDRFSAERTGGSVSTLTIQRTQQEDSAVYLCASSRGTGLGQPQHFGDGTRLSIL.

V gene TRBV19 combines with J gene TRBJ1-2, with TRBD1 matching over 12 bases. After removal of 4 bases from V and 8 bases from J, the junction contained 11 bases not matched to a gene. CDR3 length equals 16 residues. CDR1 LNHDA and CDR2 SQIVND come from the germline V gene (reference sequence). The CDR3 DNA reads as TGTGCCAGTAGTAGAGGGACAGGGGGCACCCTATGGGGCTACACCTTC. Translated, it gives CASSRGTGGTLWGYTF.

The V and J genes are TRBV9 and TRBJ1-5; 11 bases are a match to TRBD1. This CDR3 comprises 13 residues. The germline CDR1 and CDR2 sequences are SGDLS and YYNGEE. V was pared by 2 bases and J by 10 bases, with 2 bases of the junction left unmatched. In DNA, the CDR3 is TGTGCCAGCAGCGTTGGACAGGGGGCACCCCAGCATTTT. Protein product: CASSVGQGAPQHF. Together with reference TRBV9 and TRBJ1-5, the CDR3 gives the full variable domain: DSGVTQTPKHLITATGQRVTLRCSPRSGDLSVYWYQQSLDQGLQFLIQYYNGEERAKGNILERFSAQQFPDLHSELNLSSLELGDSALYFCASSVGQGAPQHFGDGTRLSIL.

A few counts support this clone. This rearrangement joins TRBV12-5 to TRBJ2-5, with TRBD2 as a possible D gene (6 bases). CDR1 and CDR2 (germline): LGHNT, FRNRAP. CDR3 length: 12 amino acids. Trimming shortened V by 0 bases and J by 11 bases, and 10 bases separated the two germline ends. CDR3 nucleotides: TGTGCTAGTGGTTTGGTAGGCGGGGAGCAGTACTTC. The encoded protein is CASGLVGGEQYF.

This clone was recorded a few times. J is TRBJ2-1 and V is TRBV20-1; TRBD2 agrees at 7 bases. Germline trimming cut 5 bases from V and 7 bases from J; bases unmatched to any gene: 2. This CDR3 has 11 residues. Per germline, CDR1 DFQATT and CDR2 SNEGSKA (reference sequence). In DNA, the CDR3 is TGCAGTGCTTATAGCGGGAATGAGCAGTTCTTC. Amino acids: CSAYSGNEQFF.

The table lists this clone with a few counts. V is TRBV19 and J is TRBJ1-1, with TRBD1 as a possible D gene (5 bases). The ends were cut back, 2 bases at V and 7 bases at J, with 14 bases in the middle. CDR1 is LNHDA, CDR2 SQIVND, per germline (reference sequence). This CDR3 has 14 amino acids. Written as DNA, the CDR3 is TGTGCCAGTAGTATATCAGGGATGCTGAGTGAAGCTTTCTTT. This codes for CASSISGMLSEAFF.

The chain couples TRBV25-1 to TRBJ2-3; maybe TRBD1 (6 bases). Germline-derived CDR1 and CDR2 are MGHDK and SYGVNS. The V gene lost 2 bases and the J gene lost 2 bases, with 11 bases spanning the gap. The CDR3 length is 15 residues. In DNA, the CDR3 is TGTGCCAGCAGTGAAGTTCGGGACACCACAGATACGCAGTATTTT. This codes for CASSEVRDTTDTQYF.

The J gene is TRBJ2-1, the V gene TRBV5-1, with 13 bases aligning to TRBD2. The CDR3 contains 15 residues. V was clipped by 4 bases and J by 7 bases; unmatched bases: 5. CDR1 is SGHRS and CDR2 is YFSETQ in the germline V gene. This chain's CDR3 is CASSGTSGRANEQFF. As DNA, the CDR3 is TGCGCCAGCAGCGGCACTAGCGGGAGGGCAAATGAGCAGTTCTTC. The whole variable domain, remainder taken from reference TRBV5-1 and TRBJ2-1, is KAGVTQTPRYLIKTRGQQVTLSCSPISGHRSVSWYQQTPGQGLQFLFEYFSETQRNKGNFPGRFSGRQFSNSRSEMNVSTLELGDSALYLCASSGTSGRANEQFFGPGTRLTVL.

This clone was found once. The genes are TRBV5-1 and TRBJ1-1, with no clear D. Germline V gene lookup returns CDR1 SGHRS and CDR2 YFSETQ. The CDR3 extends over 15 amino acids. V lost 0 bases and J lost 6, with 15 bases in between. CDR3 sequence reads: CASSLVVGLAAEAFF. The CDR3 nucleotides read TGCGCCAGCAGCTTGGTCGTGGGTCTGGCGGCTGAAGCTTTCTTT.

V usage is TRBV13 and J usage is TRBJ2-5; a possible D gene is TRBD2 (6 bases). CDR3 length equals 15 residues. V lost 6 bases to trimming and J lost 5 bases, with 19 bases between them. CDR1 and CDR2 from the germline V gene are PRHDT and FYEKMQ (reference sequence). The CDR3 sequence: CASRDIGGGGETQYF. CDR3 coding DNA: TGTGCCAGCAGAGATATCGGGGGAGGAGGGGAGACCCAGTACTTC.

The J gene is TRBJ1-1, the V gene TRBV18; D remains ambiguous. This CDR3 region has 12 residues. The germline gives CDR1 KGHSH, CDR2 LQKENI. With 0 bases removed from V and 11 bases from J, the gap between germline ends came to 10 bases. The CDR3 region has the DNA TGTGCCAGCTCACCACCATCCCAGCGGGCTTTCTTT. It is translated as CASSPPSQRAFF.

The rearrangement links TRBV28 to TRBJ2-7; 10 bases agree with TRBD1. V shed 7 bases, J shed 9 bases, and the junction held 12 bases outside the gene matches. The germline gives CDR1 MDHEN, CDR2 SYDVKM. CDR3 length: 14 residues. The CDR3 here is CASKSGTGATWQYF. CDR3 nucleotides: TGTGCCAGCAAGTCGGGGACAGGGGCTACGTGGCAGTACTTC.

The rearrangement joins TRBV29-1 to TRBJ1-5; TRBD1 is a possible D gene (6 bases). Trimming took 5 bases from V and 5 from J, leaving 13 bases between them. CDR1 is SQVTM, CDR2 ANQGSEA, per germline. The CDR3 has 13 amino acids. In DNA form, the CDR3 reads TGCAGCGTTTCTACAGGGATGTATCAGCCCCAGCATTTT. Protein product: CSVSTGMYQPQHF.

The chain has TRBV30 and TRBJ1-1, with a tentative D call TRBD1 (6 bases). This CDR3 contains 13 residues. Germline assignment: CDR1 GTSNPN and CDR2 SVGIG (reference sequence). V lost 0 bases and J 1 base, leaving 6 bases between the germline ends. CDR3 loop: CAWSVQGNTEAFF. The CDR3 region has the DNA TGTGCCTGGAGTGTACAGGGGAACACTGAAGCTTTCTTT.

The V call is TRBV19, the J call TRBJ2-1; 8 bases line up with TRBD2. The germline CDR1 and CDR2 sequences are LNHDA and SQIVND (reference sequence). The V segment lost 7 bases and the J segment 12 bases; nucleotides outside the gene matches: 17. The CDR3 consists of 15 residues. Written as DNA, the CDR3 is TGTGCCAGTACCTCCGATAGACTAGCGCTCGGAGGGCAGTTCTTC. Amino acids: CASTSDRLALGGQFF. Using reference TRBV19 and TRBJ2-1 for the parts outside the CDR3, the full variable domain is DGGITQSPKYLFRKEGQNVTLSCEQNLNHDAMYWYRQDPGQGLRLIYYSQIVNDFQKGDIAEGYSVSREKKESFPLTVTSAQKNPTAFYLCASTSDRLALGGQFFGPGTRLTVL.

This sequence joins TRBV7-2 and TRBJ2-1; D is perhaps TRBD1 (6 bases). The ends were cut back, 5 bases at V and 0 bases at J, with 11 bases in the middle. CDR3 length equals 15 residues. CDR1 and CDR2 from the germline V gene are SGHTA and FQGNSA. This CDR3 reads CASSSTGSSYNEQFF. In nucleotides, the CDR3 is TGTGCCAGCAGCAGCACAGGGAGCTCCTACAATGAGCAGTTCTTC.

The chain combines TRBV4-2 with TRBJ2-1, with 9 bases identical to TRBD2. Looked up from germline, CDR1 is LGHNA and CDR2 is YNFKEQ. The CDR3 is made up of 15 amino acids. Trimming at V came to 2 bases and at J to 7 bases, leaving 6 bases not matched to a gene. The chain's CDR3 is CASSQRASGANEQFF. The CDR3 nucleotides read TGTGCCAGCAGCCAAAGGGCTAGCGGGGCGAATGAGCAGTTCTTC.

The chain's CDR3 is CASSPGTSSQETQYF. Written as DNA, the CDR3 is TGTGCCAGCAGCCCCGGGACTAGCAGTCAAGAGACCCAGTACTTC. V gene TRBV5-4 combines with J gene TRBJ2-5; 9 bases are shared with TRBD2. Losses at the gene ends were 4 bases for V and 2 bases for J; bases not matched to a gene: 6. The CDR3 spans 15 residues. CDR1 and CDR2 from the germline V gene are SGHNT and YYREEE (reference sequence).

V and J are TRBV13 and TRBJ2-3, with TRBD1 matching over 7 bases. CDR1 and CDR2 from the germline V gene are PRHDT and FYEKMQ (reference sequence). CDR3 length: 15 residues. V trimming: 5 bases; J trimming: 0 bases; junction bases outside the gene matches: 5. CDR3 nucleotide sequence: TGTGCCAGCAGCGACTCGGACAGGAGCACAGATACGCAGTATTTT. Amino acids: CASSDSDRSTDTQYF.

The genes are TRBV5-1 and TRBJ2-7, with TRBD1 matching 8 bases. CDR3 size: 15 residues. CDR1 is SGHRS and CDR2 is YFSETQ in the germline V gene. Trimming took 0 bases from V and 4 from J; bases not matched to a gene: 6. The CDR3 is CASSLVAGGEYEQYF. The CDR3 bases are TGCGCCAGCAGCTTGGTCGCAGGGGGCGAGTACGAGCAGTACTTC.